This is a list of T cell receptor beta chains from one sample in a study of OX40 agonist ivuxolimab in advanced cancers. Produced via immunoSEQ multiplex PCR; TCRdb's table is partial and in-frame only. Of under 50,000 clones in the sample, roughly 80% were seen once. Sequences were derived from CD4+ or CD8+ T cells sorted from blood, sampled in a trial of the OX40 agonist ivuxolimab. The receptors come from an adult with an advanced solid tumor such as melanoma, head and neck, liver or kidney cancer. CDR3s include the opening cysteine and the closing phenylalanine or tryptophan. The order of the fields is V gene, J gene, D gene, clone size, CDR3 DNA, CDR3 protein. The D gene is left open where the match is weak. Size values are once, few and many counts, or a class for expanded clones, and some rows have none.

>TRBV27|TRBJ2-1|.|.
TGTGCCAGCAGTTTATCCCCAGGGAGCTCCTACAATGAGCAGTTCTTC
CASSLSPGSSYNEQFF
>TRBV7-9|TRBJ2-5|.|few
TGTGCCAGCAGCGCCGCCGAGACCCAGTACTTC
CASSAAETQYF
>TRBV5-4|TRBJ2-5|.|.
TGTGCCAGCAGCTTGGCGGCGGCTCGCCAAGAGACCCAGTACTTC
CASSLAAARQETQYF
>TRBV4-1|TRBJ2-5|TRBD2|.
TGCGCCAGCAGCCAAGAGCCGGGGGGTGATGAGACCCAGTACTTC
CASSQEPGGDETQYF
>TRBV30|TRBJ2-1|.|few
TGTGCCTGGAGTGAAGGACTCGCCTACAATGAGCAGTTCTTC
CAWSEGLAYNEQFF
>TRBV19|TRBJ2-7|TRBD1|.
TGTGCCAGTAGTTCACCGGGGACAGGGCTGTACGAGCAGTACTTC
CASSSPGTGLYEQYF
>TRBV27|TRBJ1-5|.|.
TGTGCCAGCAGTTTATGGAGGGGCGATGGCAATCAGCCCCAGCATTTT
CASSLWRGDGNQPQHF
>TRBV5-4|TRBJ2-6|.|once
TGTGCCAGCAGCTTCCCCAGGGCTGGGGCCAACGTCCTGACTTTC
CASSFPRAGANVLTF
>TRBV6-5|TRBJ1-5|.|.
TGTGCCAGCAGTTTAAGGGGTCAGCCCCAGCATTTT
CASSLRGQPQHF
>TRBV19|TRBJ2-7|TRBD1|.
TGTGCCAGTAGTGCGAGCCGGGACAGGGGGGTCTACGAGCAGTACTTC
CASSASRDRGVYEQYF
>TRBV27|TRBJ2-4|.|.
TGTGCCAGCAGTCCCCCTCCCCGACAACCAGGCAAAAACATTCAGTACTTC
CASSPPPRQPGKNIQYF
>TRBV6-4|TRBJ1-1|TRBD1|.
TGTGCCAGCAGCGCTGGACAGGGGAACACTGAAGCTTTCTTT
CASSAGQGNTEAFF
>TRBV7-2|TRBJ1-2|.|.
TGTGCCAGCAGCTTAGCGGGTGGTGGGTCAACGGCTAACTATGGCTACACCTTC
CASSLAGGGSTANYGYTF
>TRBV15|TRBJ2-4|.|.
TGTGCCTCATCATCAGCCAAAAACATTCAGTACTTC
CASSSAKNIQYF
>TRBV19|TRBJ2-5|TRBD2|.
TGTGCCAGTAGTTTCTCACTAGCGGGATTCCAAGAGACCCAGTACTTC
CASSFSLAGFQETQYF
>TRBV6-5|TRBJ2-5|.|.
TGTGCCAGCAGTTACGATTCTCCCCGGGGCGCCCAGTACTTC
CASSYDSPRGAQYF
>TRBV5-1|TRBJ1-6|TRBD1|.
TGTGCCAGCAGCGTTTCTAGAATGACAGGGGCGAGCTCCTATAATTCACCCCTCCACTTT
CASSVSRMTGASSYNSPLHF
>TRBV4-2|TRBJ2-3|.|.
TGTGCCAGCAGCCAAGAAGAGTTGGGTGTAAGGCAGTATTTT
CASSQEELGVRQYF
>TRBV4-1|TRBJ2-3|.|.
TGCGCCAGCAGCCCGGGACTGGGGGCCGGCACAGATACGCAGTATTTT
CASSPGLGAGTDTQYF
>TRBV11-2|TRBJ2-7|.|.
TGTGCCAGCAGCTTAGATGGGGACTTCTACGAGCAGTACTTC
CASSLDGDFYEQYF
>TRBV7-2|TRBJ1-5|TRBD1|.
TGTGCCAGCAGCCCTGGGACAGGTTTTGAGTTGGAGCCCCAGCATTTT
CASSPGTGFELEPQHF
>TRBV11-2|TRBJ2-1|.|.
TGTGCCAGCAGCTTTTCCGCTGGGGGCTCCTACAATGAGCAGTTCTTC
CASSFSAGGSYNEQFF
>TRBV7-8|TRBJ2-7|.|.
TGTGCCAGCAGTCCTGACTTGGGGGAGGTTGGAGGGCAGTACTTC
CASSPDLGEVGGQYF
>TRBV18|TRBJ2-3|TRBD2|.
TGTGCCAGCTCACCACAATCGGGAGGGCCAACAGATACGCAGTATTTT
CASSPQSGGPTDTQYF
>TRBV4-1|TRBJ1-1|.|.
TGCGCCAGCAGCCAAGGCCTCCCCAATCTCTTGAACACTGAAGCTTTCTTT
CASSQGLPNLLNTEAFF
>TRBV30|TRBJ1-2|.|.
TGTGCCTGGAGTGTACGTGAGGGTCTACCAGGCTACACCTTC
CAWSVREGLPGYTF
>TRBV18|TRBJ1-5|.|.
TGTGCCAGCTCACCCTCGGGCCAGCGAGTCGCTCAGCCCCAGCATTTT
CASSPSGQRVAQPQHF
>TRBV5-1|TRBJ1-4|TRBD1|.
TGCGCCAGCAGCTTGGGAGGGACAGGGACTAATGAAAAACTGTTTTTT
CASSLGGTGTNEKLFF
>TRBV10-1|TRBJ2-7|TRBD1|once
TGCGCCAGCAGTACCGGGACAGGGTCAGGAGAGCAGTACTTC
CASSTGTGSGEQYF
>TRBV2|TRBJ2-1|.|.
TGTGCCAGCAGTGAACTAGTCGTCGATGAGCAGTTCTTC
CASSELVVDEQFF
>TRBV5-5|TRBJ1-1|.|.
TGTGCCAGCAGGGGTAACACTGAAGCTTTCTTT
CASRGNTEAFF
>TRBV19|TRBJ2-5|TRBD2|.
TGTGCCAGTAGTCCCCCAAGGGAGGGCGTGGATCAAGAGACCCAGTACTTC
CASSPPREGVDQETQYF
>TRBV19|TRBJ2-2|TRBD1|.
TGTGCCAGTAGTATATCACAGGGGGGCACCGGGGAGCTGTTTTTT
CASSISQGGTGELFF
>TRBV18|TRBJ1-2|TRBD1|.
TGTGCCAGCTCTCCCCGGACAGGGGATGAGGGAGGCTACACCTTC
CASSPRTGDEGGYTF
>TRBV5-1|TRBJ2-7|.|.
TGCGCCAGCAGCTCGACAGCTATCTACGAGCAGTACTTC
CASSSTAIYEQYF
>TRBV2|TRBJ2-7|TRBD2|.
TGTGCCAGCAGTGAACGGGGGGGTCTATACGAGCAGTACTTC
CASSERGGLYEQYF
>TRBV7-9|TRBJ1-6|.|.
TGTGCCAGCAGCGAAAACGGGAGGGGAAATTCACCCCTCCACTTT
CASSENGRGNSPLHF
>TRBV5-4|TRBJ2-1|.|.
TGTGCCAGCAGCTTAGGGAGTGACTCCTACAATGAGCAGTTCTTC
CASSLGSDSYNEQFF